A single sample is the source of the 30 T cell receptor beta chains below, sequenced in a study of read filtering for tumor transcriptome and immune sequencing. The library was built from roughly 400 ng RNA with molecular barcoded adaptors for alpha/delta and beta/gamma chains. TCRdb recomputed calls from the reads with MiXCR, one row per CDR3 protein. The sample shows nearly 60,000 distinct CDR3 sequences, 10% to 15% of them seen only once. Sequencing was performed on a population of CD138-negative cells sorted from bone marrow. These receptors all come from a donor aged 40 or over with multiple myeloma.

This clonotype was seen at least ten times. V gene TRBV20-1 combines with J gene TRBJ1-6, with no clear D. V was shortened by 0 bases and J by 6 bases, with 12 bases between the two germline ends. Germline V lookup: CDR1 DFQATT, CDR2 SNEGSKA (reference sequence). This CDR3 is 15 amino acids long. CDR3 DNA: TGCAGTGCTAGAGACCCAGGTGGGTCTAATTCACCCCTCCACTTT. This translates into CSARDPGGSNSPLHF.

This clonotype was recorded many times. The chain recombines TRBV10-2 with TRBJ1-1; perhaps TRBD1 as D (5 bases). Trimming cost V 7 bases and J 4 bases, with 7 bases left between them. CDR3 length: 11 residues. Per the germline V gene, CDR1 is WSHSY and CDR2 is SAAADI. Written as DNA, the CDR3 is TGCGCCAGCATGAGGGGCACTGAAGCTTTCTTT. Translation gives CASMRGTEAFF.

The rearrangement joins TRBV12-3 or TRBV12-4 to TRBJ2-5, with 7 nucleotides matching TRBD1. V gave up 3 bases and J gave up 5 bases; unmatched junction bases: 9. The CDR3 runs 15 residues. The CDR3 nucleotides read TGTGCCAGCAGTTTTCGCACAGGGGCCTTGGAGACCCAGTACTTC. This translates into CASSFRTGALETQYF.

This clonotype has a handful of counts. The chain couples TRBV9 to TRBJ2-3; TRBD1 might be the D (7 bases). Germline CDR1 SGDLS, CDR2 YYNGEE. V dropped 3 bases and J dropped 12 bases, with 14 bases sitting between them. The CDR3 has 12 amino acids. The CDR3 DNA reads TGTGCCAGCAGCGCGGAGGGGGCAATACAGTATTTT. Translation: CASSAEGAIQYF.

This clonotype was found many times. The chain carries TRBV3-1 and TRBJ1-5, with D maybe TRBD1 (5 bases). The CDR3 consists of 14 residues. V lost 5 bases to trimming and J lost 6 bases, with 14 bases between them. Germline V lookup: CDR1 LGHDT, CDR2 YNNKEL (reference sequence). The CDR3 nucleotides read TGTGCCAGCAGCGCCCTCGGGGGGACTCAGCCCCAGCATTTT. It specifies CASSALGGTQPQHF.

About this clonotype: It may be a read error: a sequence one base away is much more abundant. This chain links TRBV5-1 with TRBJ1-5; D unclear. The CDR3 is made up of 13 amino acids. The V gene's germline CDR1 is SGHRS and CDR2 YFSETQ. V gave up 0 bases and J gave up 6 bases, with 7 bases separating them. CDR3 protein: CASSLAWGQPQHF. The CDR3 DNA reads TGCGCCAGCAGCTTGGCCTGGGGTCAGCCCCAGCATTTT. The complete variable domain, with remaining parts taken from reference TRBV5-1 and TRBJ1-5, reads KAGVTQTPRYLIKTRGQQVTLSCSPISGHRSVSWYQQTPGQGLQFLFEYFSETQRNKGNFPGRFSGRQFSNSRSEMNVSTLELGDSALYLCASSLAWGQPQHFGDGTRLSIL.

As for this clonotype: This may stem from a read error, because a much larger clone lies one nucleotide away. As the CDR3 is not closed by the conserved phenylalanine or tryptophan, this likely results from a read error. The chain links TRBV29-1 to TRBJ1-1; 7 bases fit TRBD1. Germline assignment: CDR1 SQVTM and CDR2 ANQGSEA. The CDR3 is made up of 12 amino acids. The CDR3 bases are TGCAGGGGGGGACAGACGTCGAGCGAAGCTTTCGTT. It codes for CRGGQTSSEAFV.

This chain links TRBV24-1 with TRBJ2-1; TRBD1 aligns across 9 bases. CDR1 is KGHDR and CDR2 is SFDVKD in the germline V gene. With 7 bases clipped from V and 8 bases from J, the junction kept 11 bases outside the gene matches. This CDR3 is 15 amino acids long. The CDR3 DNA reads as TGTGCCACCAGCAGGTTGGGGACAGGGTTGGATGAGCAGTTCTTC. It specifies CATSRLGTGLDEQFF.

The chain is built from TRBV7-9 and TRBJ2-5; D might be TRBD2 (5 bases). Germline CDR1 SEHNR, CDR2 FQNEAQ (reference sequence). V lost 2 bases to trimming and J lost 1 base, with 14 bases between them. This CDR3 is 16 amino acids long. This CDR3 reads CASSLYSSVFQETQYF. The CDR3 DNA reads TGTGCCAGCAGCTTATATAGTAGCGTATTCCAAGAGACCCAGTACTTC.

This clonotype was observed at least ten times. This chain joins TRBV5-1 and TRBJ1-2; D gene ambiguous. The CDR3 runs 14 residues. CDR1 and CDR2 from the germline V gene are SGHRS and YFSETQ. Trimming removed 0 bases at V and 3 bases at J, with 9 bases between. CDR3 sequence reads: CASSLGSTYYGYTF. The DNA for the CDR3 is TGCGCCAGCAGCTTGGGGAGCACGTACTATGGCTACACCTTC. The variable domain in full, with the rest retrieved from reference TRBV5-1 and TRBJ1-2, is KAGVTQTPRYLIKTRGQQVTLSCSPISGHRSVSWYQQTPGQGLQFLFEYFSETQRNKGNFPGRFSGRQFSNSRSEMNVSTLELGDSALYLCASSLGSTYYGYTFGSGTRLTVV.

This clonotype was picked up many times. The chain is built from TRBV5-6 and TRBJ2-1, with 8 bases matching TRBD2. CDR1 SGHDT and CDR2 YYEEEE come from the germline V gene. The CDR3 runs 15 residues. J gave up 2 bases and V 4 bases, and 5 bases lay outside the gene matches. The chain's CDR3 is CASSPPAGAYNEQFF. The CDR3 nucleotides are TGTGCCAGCAGCCCCCCAGCGGGGGCCTACAATGAGCAGTTCTTC.

Many counts were recorded for this clonotype. The chain recombines TRBV7-9 with TRBJ1-6; D uncertain. From germline, CDR1 is SEHNR and CDR2 FQNEAQ (reference sequence). This CDR3 comprises 14 residues. V was pared by 1 base and J by 7 bases, with 8 bases between. This CDR3 reads CASSLDNVNSPLHF. CDR3 nucleotide sequence: TGTGCCAGCAGCTTAGACAATGTGAATTCACCCCTCCACTTT. Full variable domain (missing parts from reference TRBV7-9 and TRBJ1-6): DTGVSQNPRHKITKRGQNVTFRCDPISEHNRLYWYRQTLGQGPEFLTYFQNEAQLEKSRLLSDRFSAERPKGSFSTLEIQRTEQGDSAMYLCASSLDNVNSPLHFGNGTRLTVT.

The V gene is TRBV7-9, the J gene TRBJ2-7; TRBD2 might be the D (5 bases). The ends were cut back, 2 bases at V and 3 bases at J, with 8 bases in the middle. Germline CDR1 is SEHNR and CDR2 is FQNEAQ (reference sequence). The CDR3 runs 13 residues. The CDR3 spells CASSLLLGYEQYF. CDR3 coding DNA: TGTGCCAGCAGCTTACTACTAGGCTACGAGCAGTACTTC.

In the case of this clonotype: Here the CDR3 omits its conserved ending phenylalanine or tryptophan, so a read error is the likely source. This rearrangement joins TRBV27 to TRBJ2-7, with D possibly TRBD1 on 6 matching bases. CDR3 size: 15 residues. Germline lookup yields CDR1 MNHEY and CDR2 SMNVEV (reference sequence). CDR3 residues: CASAPPGHFPYEQYS. As DNA, the CDR3 is TGCGCCAGCGCCCCTCCGGGACATTTCCCCTACGAGCAGTACTCC.

Of note for this clonotype: This may be a read error: a much more frequent sequence differs by one nucleotide. The chain recombines TRBV6-5 with TRBJ1-5; a weak D match, TRBD1 (6 bases). V was clipped by 0 bases and J by 5 bases, with 11 bases between them. CDR3 length equals 15 residues. The germline CDR1 and CDR2 sequences are MNHEY and SVGAGI. DNA of the CDR3: TGTGCCAGCAGTTACTCGGGGGCCGGCGATCAGCCCCAGCATTTT. Translated, it gives CASSYSGAGDQPQHF.

This clonotype has more than one count but fewer than ten. The J gene is TRBJ1-2, the V gene TRBV3-1, with D possibly being TRBD1 (5 bases). The CDR3 loop spans 13 amino acids. The germline V and J ends were trimmed by 8 bases and 0 bases, with 10 bases remaining between them. CDR1 and CDR2 from the germline V gene are LGHDT and YNNKEL (reference sequence). The CDR3 sequence is CASGTETNYGYTF. The CDR3 DNA is TGTGCCAGCGGGACGGAGACTAACTATGGCTACACCTTC.

The sample holds many counts of this clonotype. This sequence joins TRBV10-3 and TRBJ2-1, with TRBD2 matching over 10 bases. The germline CDR1 and CDR2 sequences are ENHRY and SYGVKD. Trimming took 6 bases from V and 5 from J; bases not matched to a gene: 10. The CDR3 is 16 residues long. CDR3 sequence: CAISPLLAGTNNEQFF. The CDR3 DNA is TGTGCCATCAGCCCCCTACTAGCGGGGACCAACAATGAGCAGTTCTTC.

This clonotype came up many times. CDR3 loop: CASSFIQDFGNSPLHF. The CDR3 DNA follows: TGTGCCAGCAGTTTCATACAAGACTTCGGAAATTCACCCCTCCACTTT. The rearrangement uses TRBV6-2 or TRBV6-3 and TRBJ1-6; D unresolved. Germline V CDR1 and CDR2: MNHEY, SVGEGT. This CDR3 is built from 16 residues. Trimming took 4 bases from V and 7 from J, leaving 17 bases between them.

The chain couples TRBV6-6 to TRBJ1-2; 12 bases match TRBD1. The CDR3 has 17 residues. J lost 7 bases, V lost 6 bases, and 15 bases had no gene match. CDR1 and CDR2 (germline): MNHNY, SVGAGI (reference sequence). The CDR3 region has the DNA TGTGCCAGCAGCCTAGGGGACAGGGGGCGCGAATCATCTGGCTACACCTTC. Its translation is CASSLGDRGRESSGYTF.

This clonotype was seen many times. The chain carries TRBV5-4 and TRBJ1-2; tentatively, D is TRBD1 (5 bases). Trimming stripped 5 bases from V and 3 bases from J, with 29 bases between. Germline V lookup: CDR1 SGHNT, CDR2 YYREEE (reference sequence). The CDR3 extends over 19 amino acids. The CDR3, as DNA: TGTGCCAGCAGTTTCGAGTGGCAGATTGAAACAGGTTTGGACTATGGCTACACCTTC. Residues: CASSFEWQIETGLDYGYTF.

In its sample, this clonotype was seen many times. The chain links TRBV15 to TRBJ1-4; no clear D. Trimming shortened V by 1 base and J by 8 bases, and 8 bases separated the two germline ends. Germline loops: CDR1 LNHNV, CDR2 YYDKDF (reference sequence). CDR3 length equals 13 residues. The CDR3 loop is CATSRAGKEKLFF. In nucleotides, the CDR3 is TGTGCCACCAGCAGAGCGGGAAAAGAAAAACTGTTTTTT.

There are many counts of this clonotype. The chain employs TRBV7-6 and TRBJ2-6, with D unclear. The germline V gene has CDR1 SGHVS and CDR2 FNYEAQ. CDR3 length equals 18 residues. V lost 2 bases and J lost 0, with 14 bases in between. Here the CDR3 DNA reads TGTGCCAGCAGCTTAACCGACACAGCTCACTCTGGGGCCAACGTCCTGACTTTC. This translates into CASSLTDTAHSGANVLTF.

This clonotype has a count of ten or more. The chain uses TRBV14 and TRBJ2-3; tentative D call: TRBD2 (6 bases). This CDR3 has 16 amino acids. CDR1 SGHDN and CDR2 FVKESK come from the germline V gene. The V and J ends lost 3 bases and 5 bases respectively, with 18 bases between them. This chain's CDR3 is CASSQAGPPVQDTQYF. CDR3 nucleotide sequence: TGTGCCAGCAGCCAGGCGGGACCCCCGGTTCAAGATACGCAGTATTTT.

Turning to this clonotype: A much bigger clone sits one base away, suggesting this may be a read error. This sequence joins TRBV12-3 or TRBV12-4 and TRBJ1-3; tentative D call: TRBD1 (6 bases). The CDR3 consists of 13 residues. The CDR3 DNA reads as TGTGCCAGCAGTTTGGGACAAGGAAACACCATGTATTTT. Amino acid sequence: CASSLGQGNTMYF.

This clonotype was seen at least ten times. J is TRBJ1-1 and V is TRBV5-1; the D is unclear. V shed 5 bases and J shed 1 base, with 9 bases lying between them. Germline V CDR1 and CDR2: SGHRS, YFSETQ. The CDR3 length is 13 residues. In DNA, the CDR3 is TGCGCCAGCAGTGTGGACGGGAACACTGAAGCTTTCTTT. This sequence encodes CASSVDGNTEAFF.

This clonotype was recorded at least ten times. The chain joins TRBV10-3 to TRBJ2-1; D remains ambiguous. The V end lost 2 bases, the J end lost 4 bases, and 9 bases lay between the germline ends. The CDR3 covers 14 residues. The germline V gene has CDR1 ENHRY and CDR2 SYGVKD. CDR3 in amino acids: CAISEVAEYNEQFF. The DNA of the CDR3 is TGTGCCATCAGTGAGGTAGCAGAGTACAATGAGCAGTTCTTC.

The chain uses TRBV7-2 and TRBJ1-2; D ambiguous. Trimming stripped 2 bases from V and 4 bases from J, with 5 bases between. The CDR3 consists of 12 residues. Germline loops: CDR1 SGHTA, CDR2 FQGNSA. This CDR3 is CASSLTTYGYTF. The CDR3 DNA is TGTGCCAGCAGCTTAACCACCTATGGCTACACCTTC.

In this sample, this clonotype turned up many times. This chain connects TRBV3-1 to TRBJ2-1; possibly TRBD1 for D (5 bases). Trimming took off 8 bases at V and 8 bases at J, with 13 bases between the two ends. Germline loops: CDR1 LGHDT, CDR2 YNNKEL (reference sequence). CDR3 length equals 12 residues. The CDR3: CASGKGDHEQFF. The CDR3, as DNA: TGTGCCAGCGGTAAAGGGGATCATGAGCAGTTCTTC.

This clonotype occurred many times. The CDR3 protein is CASSRGPGTDTQYF. Written as DNA, the CDR3 is TGTGCCAGCAGCCGAGGCCCGGGGACAGATACGCAGTATTTT. This rearrangement joins TRBV7-2 to TRBJ2-3, with D possibly TRBD2 on 5 matching bases. This CDR3 has 14 residues. V lost 5 bases, J lost 3 bases, and 12 bases lay in between. Germline V CDR1 and CDR2: SGHTA, FQGNSA.

This clonotype was counted ten times or more. The chain has TRBV6-5 and TRBJ1-4; weak D call: TRBD1 (6 bases). CDR1 and CDR2 (germline): MNHEY, SVGAGI. The CDR3 length is 18 residues. V lost 0 bases and J lost 7, with 21 bases in between. The CDR3 DNA reads TGTGCCAGCAGTTACTCCGCAGGGGCAGGATACGAAACTGAAAAACTGTTTTTT. This codes for CASSYSAGAGYETEKLFF.